This section outlines one T cell receptor (beta chain) sequence together with its context. What it binds is not known. The record originates from a study of untreated major depressive disorder. Study outcomes and limitations: Generalizability is limited by the comparatively small study sample. TRBV05-01 (Vbeta 5.1) usage was higher in CD4+ T cells of depressed patients than controls.

Clones were sequenced by immunoSEQ multiplex PCR, and TCRdb holds only the in-frame ones, with some missing. The sample records under 15,000 clones, about 89% being singletons. This CDR3 contains 14 residues. Germline V gene lookup returns CDR1 SGHNT and CDR2 YYREEE (reference sequence). V shed 4 bases and J 0 bases; nucleotides not matched to a gene: 3. Participants with major medical conditions, Axis I/II comorbidities, regular medication or illicit drug use were excluded. Thawed PBMCs underwent magnetic negative selection for CD4+ T cells. Sequencing input: CD4+ T cells from PBMCs. This TCR came from a woman in her thirties with major depressive disorder. V usage is TRBV5-4 and J usage is TRBJ2-5; 7 bases line up with TRBD1. The CDR3 coding sequence is TGTGCCAGCAGCCCGGGGACAGACCAAGAGACCCAGTACTTC. Translating it yields CASSPGTDQETQYF.